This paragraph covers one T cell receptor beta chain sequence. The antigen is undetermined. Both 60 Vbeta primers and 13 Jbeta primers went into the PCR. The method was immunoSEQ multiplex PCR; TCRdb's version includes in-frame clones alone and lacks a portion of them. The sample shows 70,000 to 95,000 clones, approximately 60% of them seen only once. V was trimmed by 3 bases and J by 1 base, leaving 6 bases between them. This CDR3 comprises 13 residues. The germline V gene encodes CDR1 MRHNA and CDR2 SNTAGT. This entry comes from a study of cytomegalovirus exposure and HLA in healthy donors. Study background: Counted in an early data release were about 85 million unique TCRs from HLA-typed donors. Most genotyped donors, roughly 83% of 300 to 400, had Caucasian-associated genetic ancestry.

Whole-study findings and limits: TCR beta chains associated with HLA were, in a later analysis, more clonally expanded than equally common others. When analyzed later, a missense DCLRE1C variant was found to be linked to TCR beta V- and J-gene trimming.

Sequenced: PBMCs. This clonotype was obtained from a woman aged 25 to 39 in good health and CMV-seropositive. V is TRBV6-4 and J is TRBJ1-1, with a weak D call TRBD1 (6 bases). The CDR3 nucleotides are TGTGCCAGCAGTGAACAGGGGAACACTGAAGCTTTCTTT. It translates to CASSEQGNTEAFF.